This T cell receptor beta chain was profiled in a study of blood T cells in healthy people across ages. Study-level points and caveats: Estimated diversity that came from one million T cells was considered an underestimate.

With a J-beta primer mix and a sample-barcoded 5' primer, a second PCR ran about 7 to 12 cycles. Each cDNA molecule was tagged by a template-switch adaptor with 12 random nucleotides. MiXCR, run by TCRdb on the 5' RACE reads, gives a single entry per CDR3 protein. The repertoire has roughly 1.9 million distinct CDR3 sequences, about 39% of them found once; the top ten carry roughly 24%. As concerns this clonotype: Its matching antigen is unknown.

The trim removed 2 bases at V and 7 bases at J, leaving 2 bases unmatched. The CDR3 sequence is 13 residues long. Per germline, CDR1 ENHRY and CDR2 SYGVKD. Sequenced sample: blood. The gene calls are TRBV10-3 and TRBJ1-2; TRBD1 agrees at 9 bases. This sequence was found in a human donor in good health. This CDR3 is CAISETDRGGYTF. The DNA for the CDR3 is TGTGCCATCAGTGAGACGGACAGGGGTGGCTACACCTTC.